What follows are 19 T cell receptor beta chains derived from one specimen sequenced in a study of blood T cell repertoires in COVID-19. Libraries were prepared by immunoSEQ multiplex PCR; TCRdb keeps only in-frame clonotypes and omits some of them. The sample has approximately 190,000 clones; about 88% are singletons. Sequencing input: peripheral blood. Source of these receptors: a woman in her forties who had recovered from COVID-19.

The CDR3 sequence: CASSYTSRGGEETQYF. CDR3 in DNA: TGTGCCAGCAGTTACACCTCCCGGGGGGGGGAAGAGACCCAGTACTTC. V usage is TRBV6-5 and J usage is TRBJ2-5, with 8 nucleotides matching TRBD2. The V gene end was trimmed by 2 bases and the J gene end by 3 bases; junction bases not matched to a gene: 8. Per the germline V gene, CDR1 is MNHEY and CDR2 is SVGAGI. This CDR3 is built from 16 residues.

V and J are TRBV19 and TRBJ1-1; 7 nucleotides line up with TRBD1. Unmatched junction bases numbered 11, after V lost 6 bases and J lost 4 bases. The germline CDR1 and CDR2 sequences are LNHDA and SQIVND (reference sequence). CDR3 length: 15 residues. CDR3 nucleotide sequence: TGTGCCAGTAGCCAGGGGGTCCTGGGGTCCACTGAAGCTTTCTTT. Translating it yields CASSQGVLGSTEAFF.

The gene calls are TRBV7-9 and TRBJ1-5; 8 nucleotides agree with TRBD1. Per the germline V gene, CDR1 is SEHNR and CDR2 is FQNEAQ (reference sequence). The CDR3 length is 14 residues. V lost 4 bases and J lost 2; bases outside the gene matches: 1. As DNA, the CDR3 is TGTGCCAGCAGCTCGGGACAGGGCAATCAGCCCCAGCATTTT. Translating gives CASSSGQGNQPQHF.

The chain combines TRBV5-1 with TRBJ2-3; 12 bases agree with TRBD2. The germline gives CDR1 SGHRS, CDR2 YFSETQ. J was trimmed by 5 bases and V by 0 bases; bases with no gene match: 4. The CDR3 runs 16 residues. The CDR3 loop reads CASSLGLAGEGDTQYF. In DNA, the CDR3 is TGCGCCAGCAGCTTGGGACTAGCGGGAGAGGGAGATACGCAGTATTTT.

The CDR3 nucleotides read TGTGCCAGCAGCAAGGGACAGGGGGTATTCTATGGCTACACCTTC. It codes for CASSKGQGVFYGYTF. The chain has TRBV27 and TRBJ1-2; 11 bases align to TRBD1. Per the germline V gene, CDR1 is MNHEY and CDR2 is SMNVEV (reference sequence). V lost 6 bases to trimming and J lost 4 bases; unmatched junction nucleotides: 7. The CDR3 length is 15 residues.

CDR3 in amino acids: CASSDVGQGAEAFF. The CDR3 coding sequence is TGTGCCAGCAGTGATGTGGGCCAGGGGGCTGAAGCTTTCTTT. The chain carries TRBV6-1 and TRBJ1-1; TRBD1 matches at 7 bases. Per the germline V gene, CDR1 is MNHNS and CDR2 is SASEGT. CDR3 size: 14 residues. J gave up 6 bases and V 3 bases, and 7 bases lay outside the gene matches.

The V gene is TRBV19, the J gene TRBJ2-7, with D tentatively TRBD2 (7 bases). Germline V gene data show CDR1 as LNHDA and CDR2 as SQIVND (reference sequence). Deletions cut 5 bases from V and 4 bases from J, with 21 bases between. The CDR3 totals 16 residues. Written as DNA, the CDR3 is TGTGCCAGTAGTGCGACAGGAGCTAGCGGTACTTACGAGCAGTACTTC. Protein sequence: CASSATGASGTYEQYF.

This clone was recorded once. The V call is TRBV5-1, the J call TRBJ2-1; 12 bases are a match to TRBD2. CDR3 length: 18 residues. Germline-derived CDR1 and CDR2 are SGHRS and YFSETQ. Germline trimming cut 1 base from V and 4 bases from J; bases unmatched to any gene: 9. The CDR3 nucleotides are TGCGCCAGCAGCTTGTTGACTAGCGGGGGTTTTTCATACAATGAGCAGTTCTTC. Translating it yields CASSLLTSGGFSYNEQFF.

This rearrangement joins TRBV5-1 to TRBJ1-3; 8 nucleotides agree with TRBD1. Germline V CDR1 and CDR2: SGHRS, YFSETQ. This CDR3 is built from 15 residues. Trimming at V came to 6 bases and at J to 3 bases, leaving 8 bases not matched to a gene. CDR3 DNA: TGCGCCAGCAACAGACAGGGGTTGGGTGGAAACACCATATATTTT. Its protein product is CASNRQGLGGNTIYF.

V usage is TRBV11-2 and J usage is TRBJ2-2, with D possibly matching TRBD1 (5 bases). Trimming removed 7 bases from V and 4 bases from J, with 13 bases in between. CDR1 is SGHAT and CDR2 is FQNNGV in the germline V gene. The CDR3 contains 14 residues. The CDR3 here is CASIPVTGTGELFF. DNA for the CDR3: TGTGCCAGCATCCCCGTCACAGGCACCGGGGAGCTGTTTTTT.

V usage is TRBV7-2 and J usage is TRBJ1-5; D possibly corresponds to TRBD1 (5 bases). Trimming cost V 2 bases and J 5 bases, with 10 bases left between them. Germline-derived CDR1 and CDR2 are SGHTA and FQGNSA. This CDR3 contains 14 residues. Written as DNA, the CDR3 is TGTGCCAGCAGCTTACAGGGAACCCATCAGCCCCAGCATTTT. Translation: CASSLQGTHQPQHF.

V is TRBV4-1 and J is TRBJ2-3; 7 bases map to TRBD1. The germline V gene encodes CDR1 MGHRA and CDR2 YSYEKL. J lost 4 bases, V lost 1 base, and 5 bases had no gene match. The CDR3 totals 15 residues. The CDR3 here is CASSQARQGPDTQYF. The CDR3 region has the DNA TGCGCCAGCAGCCAAGCACGACAGGGTCCAGATACGCAGTATTTT.

The table lists this clone with a few counts. The CDR3 nucleotides read TGTGCCAGCAGTTACTCGACAGAAATGGGCTACACCTTC. As protein: CASSYSTEMGYTF. The rearrangement joins TRBV6-5 to TRBJ1-2; perhaps TRBD1 as D (5 bases). The CDR3 covers 13 residues. The germline V and J ends were trimmed by 0 bases and 8 bases, with 10 bases remaining between them. Per germline, CDR1 MNHEY and CDR2 SVGAGI.

The V gene is TRBV27, the J gene TRBJ1-2; 7 nucleotides line up with TRBD1. V shed 7 bases and J 5 bases; nucleotides not matched to a gene: 16. The CDR3 consists of 16 residues. Looked up from germline, CDR1 is MNHEY and CDR2 is SMNVEV (reference sequence). The CDR3 nucleotides are TGTGCCAGCACCCTCCAAGGGCAGGGGGGACTTTATGGCTACACCTTC. It yields the protein CASTLQGQGGLYGYTF.

This clone was seen just once. The chain links TRBV7-2 to TRBJ2-5; D gene unclear. Germline V gene sequence: CDR1 SGHTA, CDR2 FQGNSA. This CDR3 contains 14 residues. V lost 1 base to trimming and J lost 1 base, with 7 bases between them. In DNA, the CDR3 is TGTGCCAGCAGCTTAGAGGCGGTCCAAGAGACCCAGTACTTC. It translates to CASSLEAVQETQYF.

This clone was counted once. The chain joins TRBV18 to TRBJ1-5; no firm D call. Germline V gives CDR1 KGHSH, CDR2 LQKENI. This CDR3 spans 14 amino acids. Trimming took 6 bases from V and 0 from J, leaving 9 bases between them. This chain's CDR3 is CASSRSTSNQPQHF. In nucleotides, the CDR3 is TGTGCCAGCTCGCGGTCTACTAGCAATCAGCCCCAGCATTTT. Full variable domain (missing parts from reference TRBV18 and TRBJ1-5): NAGVMQNPRHLVRRRGQEARLRCSPMKGHSHVYWYRQLPEEGLKFMVYLQKENIIDESGMPKERFSAEFPKEGPSILRIQQVVRGDSAAYFCASSRSTSNQPQHFGDGTRLSIL.

The chain links TRBV5-6 to TRBJ2-7; 8 bases are shared with TRBD2. Germline CDR1 is SGHDT and CDR2 is YYEEEE. V lost 1 base, J lost 5 bases, and 11 bases stayed unmatched. The CDR3 extends over 16 amino acids. As DNA, the CDR3 is TGTGCCAGCAGCTTGAGGGGAGCGGGAGCTCGGAACGAGCAGTACTTC. It specifies CASSLRGAGARNEQYF.

The rearrangement uses TRBV4-3 and TRBJ2-5; a possible D gene is TRBD1 (5 bases). Trimming pared 0 bases from V and 5 bases from J, leaving 7 bases between. This CDR3 is 13 amino acids long. Per germline, CDR1 LGHNA and CDR2 YSLEER. The CDR3 loop is CASSQDSGETQYF. In DNA, the CDR3 is TGCGCCAGCAGCCAAGATTCAGGGGAGACCCAGTACTTC.

The genes are TRBV19 and TRBJ2-3; a weak D match, TRBD1 (6 bases). V shed 6 bases and J shed 3 bases, with 16 bases lying between them. CDR1 and CDR2 from the germline V gene are LNHDA and SQIVND (reference sequence). This CDR3 comprises 15 residues. The CDR3 reads CASRVQGKRTDTQYF. CDR3 DNA: TGTGCCAGTAGGGTACAGGGTAAAAGGACAGATACGCAGTATTTT.